Listed below are T cell receptor beta chains from one sample, sequenced in a study of blood T cell repertoires in COVID-19. Profiled with immunoSEQ multiplex PCR; TCRdb holds only in-frame clones, not every one. The sample includes some 160,000 clones, about four fifths seen only once; the top ten take around a fifth. Sequencing input: peripheral blood. These receptors were obtained from an older woman who had recovered from COVID-19. The CDR3 runs from the conserved cysteine through the conserved F or W. A D gene is named only where the DNA matches it firmly. Only part of the rows carry a size: once, few, many, or a class if the clone is expanded.

. | TRBJ2-1 | TRBV28 | . | 19 | TGTGCCAGCAGTTTTTCCGCGCAACCCTGGGGGGGGCCCTACAATGAGCAGTTCTTC | CASSFSAQPWGGPYNEQFF
. | TRBJ2-2 | TRBV3-1/TRBV3-2 | . | 17 | TGTGCCAGCACGCCCGGAGGGGCTGGCACGAACACCGGGGAGCTGTTTTTT | CASTPGGAGTNTGELFF
TRBD2 | TRBJ2-7 | TRBV18 | . | 18 | TGTGCCAGCTCACCACCACCCGTCGGGACTACCTTCTTAGTCGAGCAGTACTTC | CASSPPPVGTTFLVEQYF
. | TRBJ2-1 | TRBV7-3 | . | 16 | TGTGCCAGCAGCTCCCGTGGGGGGGGGCTCGGAGATGAGCAGTTCTTC | CASSSRGGGLGDEQFF
TRBD2 | TRBJ2-5 | TRBV11-1 | . | 15 | TGTGCCAGCAGCGGGAGACTAGCGGGAGAAGAGACCCAGTACTTC | CASSGRLAGEETQYF
TRBD2 | TRBJ2-2 | TRBV6-4 | . | 19 | TGTGCCAGCAGTGCTCGGGGACTAGCGGGAGGGGTTAGGACCGGGGAGCTGTTTTTT | CASSARGLAGGVRTGELFF
. | TRBJ1-1 | TRBV11-2 | . | 13 | TGTGCCAGCAGCTGGCTAGGGGCGCCCCAAGCTTTCTTT | CASSWLGAPQAFF
. | TRBJ2-7 | TRBV6-5 | . | 15 | TGTGCCAGCAGTTACTCCCTCGGGGGCTCCTACGAGCAGTACTTC | CASSYSLGGSYEQYF
. | TRBJ1-2 | TRBV4-1 | . | 14 | TGCGCCAGCAGCTCAGGGGCAGGAGACTATGGCTACACCTTC | CASSSGAGDYGYTF
. | TRBJ1-6 | TRBV27 | . | 13 | TGTGCCAGCGGCCTACCTGGTAGGGGAGGTGCCCACTTT | CASGLPGRGGAHF
TRBD1 | TRBJ2-1 | TRBV9 | . | 16 | TGTGCCAGCACCCCGACAGGGGGACGGTGGACGGATGAGCAGTTCTTC | CASTPTGGRWTDEQFF
. | TRBJ2-7 | TRBV10-3 | . | 16 | TGTGCCATCAGTGAGATGTCGGGACTCAGAACCTACGAGCAGTACTTC | CAISEMSGLRTYEQYF
. | TRBJ2-7 | TRBV2 | . | 14 | TGTGCCAGCATCAGTCTGAGGGCCATCTACGAGCAGTACTTC | CASISLRAIYEQYF
TRBD2 | TRBJ2-1 | TRBV11-2 | . | 14 | TGTGCCAGCAGCCAACGACTAGCTGACTATGAGCAGTTCTTC | CASSQRLADYEQFF
TRBD2 | TRBJ2-1 | TRBV5-1 | . | 18 | TGCGCCAGCAGCCCAGGGACTAGCGGGGACCCGTATAGGGATGAGCAGTTCTTC | CASSPGTSGDPYRDEQFF
. | TRBJ1-1 | TRBV7-9 | . | 11 | TGTGCCAGCAGCCAGAACACTGAAGCTTTCTTT | CASSQNTEAFF
TRBD1 | TRBJ1-2 | TRBV20-1 | . | 11 | TGCAGTGCCAGAGACAGGGTTGGCTACACCTTC | CSARDRVGYTF
. | TRBJ2-2 | TRBV27 | . | 15 | TGTGCCAGCAGTTTCCGAGCTAGCAACACCGGGGAGCTGTTTTTT | CASSFRASNTGELFF
TRBD1 | TRBJ1-2 | TRBV2 | . | 13 | TGTGCCAGCAGTCCTGACAGGGGGCGCGGCTACACCTTC | CASSPDRGRGYTF
. | TRBJ1-1 | TRBV2 | few | 14 | TGTGCCAGCAGATCCGTAAGGGGGGGCACTGAAGCTTTCTTT | CASRSVRGGTEAFF
TRBD1 | TRBJ1-1 | TRBV19 | . | 15 | TGTGCCAGTAGTTCGCCAGGGGGCAGAAACACTGAAGCTTTCTTT | CASSSPGGRNTEAFF
TRBD1 | TRBJ1-5 | TRBV10-2 | . | 15 | TGCGCCAGCAGTGAAAGGGCAGGGGGCGATCAGCCCCAGCATTTT | CASSERAGGDQPQHF
. | TRBJ1-1 | TRBV7-9 | . | 14 | TGTGCCAGCAGCCACTACGACCTGAACACTGAAGCTTTCTTT | CASSHYDLNTEAFF
. | TRBJ2-7 | TRBV9 | . | 14 | TGTGCCAGCAGCCCAGGGCGGGGCTCCTACGAGCAGTACTTC | CASSPGRGSYEQYF
. | TRBJ1-2 | TRBV6-5 | . | 14 | TGTGCCAGCAGTTACTCGGCAGGGTACTATGGCTACACCTTC | CASSYSAGYYGYTF
TRBD2 | TRBJ2-3 | TRBV5-1 | . | 16 | TGCGCCAGCAGCGCCGGACTAGCGGGACTCACAGATACGCAGTATTTT | CASSAGLAGLTDTQYF
. | TRBJ1-1 | TRBV19 | . | 12 | TGTGCCAGCCGCGGGGGGTTAACTGAAGCTTTCTTT | CASRGGLTEAFF
TRBD1 | TRBJ1-1 | TRBV11-3 | few | 15 | TGTGCCAGCAGCTCTAGCAGACAGGGGAACACTGAAGCTTTCTTT | CASSSSRQGNTEAFF
TRBD2 | TRBJ2-5 | TRBV7-2 | few | 14 | TGTGCCAGCAGCAGGCGGCTAGCGGGAGGGGCCCAGTACTTC | CASSRRLAGGAQYF
. | TRBJ2-7 | TRBV28 | few | 17 | TGTGCCAGCAGTTTAGGCCGCAGGGGCCGCGCTCCGGCCGAGCAGTACTTC | CASSLGRRGRAPAEQYF
. | TRBJ1-5 | TRBV6-1 | . | 14 | TGTGCCAGCAGCGAAGGGGGGGGAAATCAGCCCCAGCATTTT | CASSEGGGNQPQHF
TRBD2 | TRBJ2-3 | TRBV6-5 | . | 15 | TGTGCCAGCGACGGACTAGCGGGGGGTAGCGATACGCAGTATTTT | CASDGLAGGSDTQYF
. | TRBJ1-2 | TRBV27 | . | 15 | TGTGCCAGCAGTTTATTAGGCAGGGGAAGCTATGGCTACACCTTC | CASSLLGRGSYGYTF
. | TRBJ1-5 | TRBV6-6 | . | 14 | TGTGCCAGCAGTTACGAAGGCACCCGGGAGCCCCAGCATTTT | CASSYEGTREPQHF
. | TRBJ2-1 | TRBV19 | . | 13 | TGTGCCAGTAGTATAGACCCCGGGGGTGAGCAGTTCTTC | CASSIDPGGEQFF
TRBD1 | TRBJ1-3 | TRBV19 | . | 14 | TGTGCCAGTAGTGAGGGGGCGTACGGAAACACCATATATTTT | CASSEGAYGNTIYF
TRBD2 | TRBJ2-7 | TRBV5-1 | . | 17 | TGCGCCAGCAGCTGGGGTATAGCGGGAGCGCCTCCCTACGAGCAGTACTTC | CASSWGIAGAPPYEQYF
TRBD1 | TRBJ1-1 | TRBV5-4 | . | 17 | TGTGCCAGCAGCCGCACCAAGACAGGGAGTATGGGGACTGAAGCTTTCTTT | CASSRTKTGSMGTEAFF
. | TRBJ1-2 | TRBV29-1 | . | 12 | TGCAGCGGGGGGCGGAAGAACTATGGCTACACCTTC | CSGGRKNYGYTF
TRBD1 | TRBJ1-1 | TRBV24-1 | . | 14 | TGTGCCACCAGTGGGGCAGGGGGATACACTGAAGCTTTCTTT | CATSGAGGYTEAFF
. | TRBJ1-1 | TRBV21-1 | once | 15 | TGTGCCAGCAGCACCCAAACAGGGGACCCCACTGAAGCTTTCTTT | CASSTQTGDPTEAFF
TRBD1 | TRBJ2-2 | TRBV3-1/TRBV3-2 | . | 15 | TGTGCCAGCAGTCGAACAGGGGGCTCGACCGGGGAGCTGTTTTTT | CASSRTGGSTGELFF